These T cell receptor beta chains were read from a single sample in a study of blood T cell repertoires in COVID-19. TCRdb keeps only in-frame clones here, not all; method: immunoSEQ multiplex PCR. The table records about 300,000 clones, 65% to 90% of them present only once. The source material was PBMCs or T cells enriched from blood (not recorded which). These receptors were taken from a woman between 18 and 29 years old who had recovered from COVID-19. Both conserved end residues are part of each CDR3. Each record gives: CDR3 DNA, CDR3 protein, V gene, CDR3 length, clone size, J gene, D gene. The D gene is left open where the match is weak. The size entry is marked missing in some rows and otherwise reads once, few, many or a size class.

TGTGCCAGCAGCGTAGGACCTAGCGGGAGGGCCTCGGCCGGGGAGCTGTTTTTT | CASSVGPSGRASAGELFF | TRBV9 | 18 | . | TRBJ2-2 | TRBD2
TGTGCCAGCAGGGACCGGGACAGGCTGAGGACTGAAGCTTTCTTT | CASRDRDRLRTEAFF | TRBV2 | 15 | . | TRBJ1-1 | TRBD1
TGTGCCAGCACCCCTTTCTTGGCTAGCACAGATACGCAGTATTTT | CASTPFLASTDTQYF | TRBV2 | 15 | . | TRBJ2-3 | .
TGCGCCAGCAGCTCGATGACAGGGCCCTACGAGCAGTACTTC | CASSSMTGPYEQYF | TRBV5-1 | 14 | . | TRBJ2-7 | TRBD1
TGCGCCAGCAGCTTGGCTCGGACTAGCGCTGGAAACATTCAGTACTTC | CASSLARTSAGNIQYF | TRBV5-1 | 16 | . | TRBJ2-4 | TRBD2
TGTGCCAGCAGCGTTACCGCGGACACCGGGGAGCTGTTTTTT | CASSVTADTGELFF | TRBV9 | 14 | . | TRBJ2-2 | .
TGTGCCAGCAGTACCCCTCAGAGGCGTAATGAAAAACTGTTTTTT | CASSTPQRRNEKLFF | TRBV28 | 15 | . | TRBJ1-4 | .
TGTGCCACCAGTGAGACAGGGACAGCAGGGCCCCAGCATTTT | CATSETGTAGPQHF | TRBV24-1 | 14 | . | TRBJ1-5 | TRBD1
TGTGCCAGCAGCGTAGGCCAGGAAGCCAACGAGCAGTACTTC | CASSVGQEANEQYF | TRBV9 | 14 | . | TRBJ2-7 | .
TGTGCCATCAGTGCGTTAGAGGCAGATACGCAGTATTTT | CAISALEADTQYF | TRBV10-3 | 13 | . | TRBJ2-3 | .
TGTGCCAGCAGTTTGGACAGCTACACCTTC | CASSLDSYTF | TRBV28 | 10 | . | TRBJ1-2 | .
TGTGCCAGCACCACTCAGCGCGGGTCCCGGAGCTCTGGAAACACCATATATTTT | CASTTQRGSRSSGNTIYF | TRBV7-6 | 18 | once | TRBJ1-3 | .
TGTGCCAGCAGTTCAGGACTAGCGGGCCACAATGAGCAGTTCTTC | CASSSGLAGHNEQFF | TRBV28 | 15 | once | TRBJ2-1 | TRBD2
TGTGCCAGCTCACCGGGACAGGGGGCTACTAACTATGGCTACACCTTC | CASSPGQGATNYGYTF | TRBV18 | 16 | . | TRBJ1-2 | TRBD1
TGTGCCAGCAGCTTCGGGGGTCCCGAGCAGTACTTC | CASSFGGPEQYF | TRBV7-9 | 12 | . | TRBJ2-7 | .
TGTGCCAGCAGGGGGACAGGGGGAACTGAAGCTTTCTTT | CASRGTGGTEAFF | TRBV12-3/TRBV12-4 | 13 | . | TRBJ1-1 | TRBD1
TGTGCCAGCAGCGCCGGACAGGGGGCTGCTGGAAACACCATATATTTT | CASSAGQGAAGNTIYF | TRBV9 | 16 | . | TRBJ1-3 | TRBD1
TGTGCCTGGAGTTCGTCGGGGAACACCATATATTTT | CAWSSSGNTIYF | TRBV30 | 12 | . | TRBJ1-3 | .
TGCGCCAGCAGTGGGGGAGCCTACAATGAGCAGTTCTTC | CASSGGAYNEQFF | TRBV10-2 | 13 | . | TRBJ2-1 | .
TGTGCCAGCAGTCTCACGACAGGGGGCTCGGATACGCAGTATTTT | CASSLTTGGSDTQYF | TRBV7-9 | 15 | . | TRBJ2-3 | TRBD1
TGCGCCAGCACGACTAGCGGGGGCTACAATGAGCAGTTCTTC | CASTTSGGYNEQFF | TRBV23-1 | 14 | . | TRBJ2-1 | TRBD2
TGTGCCAGCAGGGCCACAGGGAACTCTGGAAACACCATATATTTT | CASRATGNSGNTIYF | TRBV7-9 | 15 | . | TRBJ1-3 | .
TGTGCCAGCAGTGGTTCCGGGACAGAGAACACCGGGGAGCTGTTTTTT | CASSGSGTENTGELFF | TRBV6-1 | 16 | . | TRBJ2-2 | TRBD1
TGTGCCAGCTCAGCGACAGGGGGGACTGAAGCTTTCTTT | CASSATGGTEAFF | TRBV18 | 13 | . | TRBJ1-1 | TRBD1
TGTGCCAGCAGCGTAGTTGTCAGGGGAGCCTACAATGAGCAGTTCTTC | CASSVVVRGAYNEQFF | TRBV9 | 16 | . | TRBJ2-1 | .
TGTGCCAGTAGTAAACAGGGGGCTTTCGGCACAGATACGCAGTATTTT | CASSKQGAFGTDTQYF | TRBV19 | 16 | few | TRBJ2-3 | TRBD1
TGTGCCAGCAGCTTAGAGGGGGACCGAGGCTACACCTTC | CASSLEGDRGYTF | TRBV7-9 | 13 | . | TRBJ1-2 | .
TGCGCCAGCAGCCCCCCGGGGGGAGGAGGAAACACCATATATTTT | CASSPPGGGGNTIYF | TRBV4-1 | 15 | few | TRBJ1-3 | .
TGTGCCAGCAGCTCTAGCGGGGCGCCCTCCTACAATGAGCAGTTCTTC | CASSSSGAPSYNEQFF | TRBV9 | 16 | . | TRBJ2-1 | TRBD2
TGCGCCAGCAGCTTGGTCGTTTCGTGGTGGACAGGGAGCACAGATACGCAGTATTTT | CASSLVVSWWTGSTDTQYF | TRBV5-1 | 19 | . | TRBJ2-3 | TRBD1
TGTGCCAGCAGCTTATCCCCGGGAGGTACCTACGAGCAGTACTTC | CASSLSPGGTYEQYF | TRBV13 | 15 | . | TRBJ2-7 | TRBD2
TGTGCCAGCAGCTTATCTGGCACCGTGCAGCCCCAGCATTTT | CASSLSGTVQPQHF | TRBV7-9 | 14 | . | TRBJ1-5 | .
TGTGCCTTAGGGGTGACTGGGGATTCACCCCTCCACTTT | CALGVTGDSPLHF | TRBV30 | 13 | . | TRBJ1-6 | .
TGTGCCAGCAGTGAATTGGCGGACGTCGGGGGTGAAAAACTGTTTTTT | CASSELADVGGEKLFF | TRBV25-1 | 16 | . | TRBJ1-4 | .
TGTGCCATCAGTGAGGGGGACAGGTCTTCCAATGAGCAGTTCTTC | CAISEGDRSSNEQFF | TRBV10-3 | 15 | . | TRBJ2-1 | TRBD1
TGTGCCAGTAGTTGGAATAGCGGGATAAGGAACGAGCAGTACTTC | CASSWNSGIRNEQYF | TRBV19 | 15 | . | TRBJ2-7 | TRBD2
TGTGCCAGCAGTCCGGACTCTTACAATGAGCAGTTCTTC | CASSPDSYNEQFF | TRBV27 | 13 | . | TRBJ2-1 | .
TGCGCCAGCAGTGGGAACCTAGCGGGGGCGCAGTATTTT | CASSGNLAGAQYF | TRBV10-1 | 13 | . | TRBJ2-3 | TRBD2
TGCAGTGCTCTCCGGGATACGCAGTATTTT | CSALRDTQYF | TRBV20-1 | 10 | . | TRBJ2-3 | .
TGTGCCAGCAGTTCCTGGGGCATGAACACTGAAGCTTTCTTT | CASSSWGMNTEAFF | TRBV27 | 14 | . | TRBJ1-1 | .
TGTGCCAGCAGACCCATCTTTGGCAGGGAGGAATCCTATGGCTACACCTTC | CASRPIFGREESYGYTF | TRBV7-9 | 17 | . | TRBJ1-2 | .